This T cell receptor (beta chain) was sequenced for a study of shared clonotypes between healthy human individuals. The V and J ends lost 0 bases and 7 bases respectively, with 10 bases between them. Looked up from germline, CDR1 is LGHNA and CDR2 is YSLEER. CDR3 length equals 15 residues. Whole-study results and caveats: The low donor count limited represented genetic and exposure-history diversity. Among several donors, about 5% of naive CD4 clonotypes were found in common.

This table comes from immunoSEQ multiplex PCR, and its TCRdb copy is limited to in-frame clones, with some not included. Among 950,000 to 1,100,000 clones, roughly 75% were seen once, and the ten largest hold over 1.3%. As regards this clone: Its antigen is unidentified.

The specimen sequenced was memory CD4+ T cells sorted from blood. Sample subset: CD45RA-negative fraction. The sequence derives from a man between 18 and 29 years old in good health. V usage is TRBV4-3 and J usage is TRBJ1-6; D perhaps matches TRBD1 (6 bases). The chain's CDR3 is CASSQESQGNSPLHF. Written as DNA, the CDR3 is TGCGCCAGCAGCCAAGAAAGCCAGGGGAATTCACCCCTCCACTTT.